Listed below are T cell receptor beta chains from one sample, sequenced in a study of T cell responses to AZD1222 COVID-19 vaccine. TCRdb's table, derived via immunoSEQ multiplex PCR, lists solely in-frame clones and lacks some. The data contain more than 95,000 clones, about 92% of them seen just once; the ten biggest clones take up about 5%. Sequenced here: peripheral blood, sampled on day 0 of AZD1222 vaccination. These TCRs come from an adult in good health. Each CDR3 is given with its conserved first and last residue. Each record gives: V gene, CDR3 protein.

TRBV6-5	CASRQVYEQYF
TRBV9	CASSVVSGVNTEAFF
TRBV6-2/TRBV6-3	CASSYGDQPQHF
TRBV19	CASRPTTGETQYF
TRBV28	CASTERGEETRPLHF
TRBV5-4	CASSLADSPHEQYF
TRBV7-2	CASSPGGLGSYEQYF
TRBV9	CASSVEGASANEQFF
TRBV5-6	CASSLAGQGPYEQYF
TRBV3-1/TRBV3-2	CASSQASQTGELFF
TRBV5-1	CASSLGGRESNQPQHF
TRBV12-5	CASGLVLSRVDNQPQHF
TRBV5-1	CASSLTGTPNTGELFF
TRBV11-2	CASSLWALEAETQYF